A single sample gave rise to the 31 T cell receptor beta chains below, sequenced in a study of shared clonotypes between healthy human individuals. Only CD45RO-negative cells positively selected for CCR7 counted as naive CD8 cells, so terminally differentiated effector memory CD45RA+ cells were excluded. This table comes from immunoSEQ multiplex PCR, and its TCRdb copy is limited to in-frame clones, with some not included. The data hold approximately 2,000,000 clones, with 93% observed a single time. The sample taken for sequencing was naive CD8+ T cells from PBMCs. These receptors were obtained from a man in his late teens or twenties in good health. Some clones in this sample may be carry-over from other donors' samples.

This chain connects TRBV10-3 to TRBJ2-5, with TRBD1 as a possible D gene (6 bases). The CDR3 runs 17 residues. The V end was cut by 3 bases, the J end by 1 base, with 18 bases between. Germline V CDR1 and CDR2: ENHRY, SYGVKD. The CDR3 DNA is TGTGCCATCAGTGACCTCGTTACAGGGACCGGCCAAGAGACCCAGTACTTC. This codes for CAISDLVTGTGQETQYF.

V and J are TRBV7-6 and TRBJ2-5; 7 bases fit TRBD1. Germline CDR1 reads SGHVS; CDR2 reads FNYEAQ. Losses at the gene ends were 5 bases for V and 5 bases for J; bases not matched to a gene: 5. The CDR3 has 13 residues. The chain's CDR3 is CASSRQGRETQYF. CDR3 DNA: TGTGCCAGCAGCCGACAGGGCCGGGAGACCCAGTACTTC.

The rearrangement uses TRBV7-9 and TRBJ1-2; D gene ambiguous. The CDR3 runs 13 residues. V was trimmed by 5 bases and J by 6 bases, leaving 13 bases between them. Germline CDR1 is SEHNR and CDR2 is FQNEAQ (reference sequence). The CDR3 region is CASSLPDWDGYTF. In DNA form, the CDR3 reads TGTGCCAGCAGCCTGCCCGACTGGGATGGCTACACCTTC.

The chain couples TRBV19 to TRBJ2-1, with no clear D. CDR3 size: 14 residues. V gave up 5 bases and J gave up 5 bases, with 13 bases separating them. CDR1 LNHDA and CDR2 SQIVND come from the germline V gene (reference sequence). The CDR3 region has the DNA TGTGCCAGTAGTGGCATGGAAAGGGACAATGAGCAGTTCTTC. Protein product: CASSGMERDNEQFF.

Here the CDR3 DNA reads TGTGCCAGCAGTACTTGGACCCAGCACGGCACAGATACGCAGTATTTT. This gives the protein CASSTWTQHGTDTQYF. The chain combines TRBV27 with TRBJ2-3, with D unresolved. The CDR3 totals 16 residues. The ends were cut back, 5 bases at V and 1 base at J, with 16 bases in the middle. Germline loops: CDR1 MNHEY, CDR2 SMNVEV (reference sequence).

This clone was observed a few times. V is TRBV29-1 and J is TRBJ1-1; D call uncertain. Germline values: CDR1 SQVTM, CDR2 ANQGSEA. The CDR3 has 12 amino acids. Trimming shortened V by 2 bases and J by 2 bases, and 6 bases separated the two germline ends. CDR3 sequence: CSVELPNTEAFF. The CDR3 DNA follows: TGCAGCGTTGAACTACCAAACACTGAAGCTTTCTTT.

The chain couples TRBV6-5 to TRBJ2-7, with a tentative D call TRBD2 (5 bases). V lost 6 bases to trimming and J lost 3 bases, with 15 bases between them. CDR1 is MNHEY, CDR2 SVGAGI, per germline. This CDR3 has 14 amino acids. This CDR3 reads CASSPPGTGYEQYF. Written as DNA, the CDR3 is TGTGCCAGCAGCCCCCCGGGAACCGGCTACGAGCAGTACTTC.

This chain connects TRBV7-9 to TRBJ2-1; D gene ambiguous. CDR3 size: 13 residues. V was trimmed by 1 base and J by 6 bases, leaving 7 bases between them. The V gene's germline CDR1 is SEHNR and CDR2 FQNEAQ (reference sequence). The CDR3 sequence: CASSLVSSNEQFF. Here the CDR3 DNA reads TGTGCCAGCAGCTTAGTGAGTAGCAATGAGCAGTTCTTC.

This clone was observed a single time. The V and J genes are TRBV6-1 and TRBJ1-2; D remains ambiguous. This CDR3 has 16 residues. Trimming left V 3 bases short and J 4 bases short, with 18 bases between. Looked up from germline, CDR1 is MNHNS and CDR2 is SASEGT. The CDR3 spells CASSEPRGGLGYGYTF. The CDR3 nucleotides read TGTGCCAGCAGTGAGCCCCGTGGAGGGTTGGGCTATGGCTACACCTTC.

V is TRBV7-8 and J is TRBJ2-5; 10 bases align to TRBD2. Unmatched junction bases numbered 9, after V lost 4 bases and J lost 4 bases. The CDR3 contains 16 residues. The germline gives CDR1 SGHVS, CDR2 FQNEAQ. As DNA, the CDR3 is TGTGCCAGCAGCTCCCCAGGTAGCGGGAGGAGAGAGACCCAGTACTTC. It translates to CASSSPGSGRRETQYF. Full variable domain (missing parts from reference TRBV7-8 and TRBJ2-5): GAGVSQSPRYKVAKRGQDVALRCDPISGHVSLFWYQQALGQGPEFLTYFQNEAQLDKSGLPSDRFFAERPEGSVSTLKIQRTQQEDSAVYLCASSSPGSGRRETQYFGPGTRLLVL.

The rearrangement joins TRBV4-1 to TRBJ2-5; TRBD2 matches 9 bases. Germline V gives CDR1 MGHRA, CDR2 YSYEKL. The CDR3 is made up of 15 amino acids. J was trimmed by 1 base and V by 5 bases; bases with no gene match: 5. The CDR3 region has the DNA TGCGCCAGCAGCTTACGACTAGCGGTCCAAGAGACCCAGTACTTC. This gives the protein CASSLRLAVQETQYF.

The rearrangement joins TRBV28 to TRBJ1-5; D is undetermined. Germline assignment: CDR1 MDHEN and CDR2 SYDVKM. The V gene lost 3 bases and the J gene lost 5 bases, with 11 bases spanning the gap. The CDR3 consists of 14 residues. CDR3 protein: CASSFSLGDQPQHF. CDR3 nucleotides: TGTGCCAGCAGTTTTAGCCTCGGTGATCAGCCCCAGCATTTT.

Worth noting for this clone: Other DNA variants within this sample encode the same CDR3. This chain uses TRBV9 with TRBJ2-1; D is unclear. Germline CDR1 reads SGDLS; CDR2 reads YYNGEE. Trimming took 3 bases from V and 4 from J, leaving 5 bases between them. The CDR3 consists of 12 residues. This CDR3 reads CASSADYNEQFF. CDR3 nucleotides: TGTGCCAGCAGCGCGGATTACAATGAGCAGTTCTTC.

The J gene is TRBJ1-5, the V gene TRBV7-9, with D hard to call. V lost 11 bases and J 2 bases, leaving 13 bases between the germline ends. The CDR3 runs to 13 residues. Germline V gene sequence: CDR1 SEHNR, CDR2 FQNEAQ (reference sequence). The chain's CDR3 is CALDGPGNQPQHF. CDR3 nucleotides: TGTGCCCTGGACGGACCTGGCAATCAGCCCCAGCATTTT.

V and J are TRBV4-1 and TRBJ1-3; possible D gene TRBD1, 5 bases. V shed 0 bases and J shed 8 bases, with 11 bases lying between them. Per the germline V gene, CDR1 is MGHRA and CDR2 is YSYEKL. CDR3 length: 14 residues. CDR3: CASSQDRGPDTIYF. In DNA, the CDR3 is TGCGCCAGCAGCCAAGATCGGGGCCCGGACACCATATATTTT.

The sample holds one count of this clone. This sequence joins TRBV6-5 and TRBJ1-4; D ambiguous. The CDR3 runs to 15 residues. Trimming stripped 5 bases from V and 0 bases from J, with 10 bases between. Germline lookup yields CDR1 MNHEY and CDR2 SVGAGI. CDR3 region: CASSQDIATNEKLFF. CDR3 sequence (DNA): TGTGCCAGCAGTCAAGACATCGCAACTAATGAAAAACTGTTTTTT.

J is TRBJ1-2 and V is TRBV27, with unresolved D. V lost 6 bases and J lost 2, with 10 bases in between. There are 13 residues in the CDR3. In germline, CDR1 is MNHEY, CDR2 SMNVEV (reference sequence). Here the CDR3 reads CASSLNWNYGYTF. The CDR3 DNA reads TGTGCCAGCAGCCTAAACTGGAACTATGGCTACACCTTC.

The rearrangement uses TRBV27 and TRBJ1-5, with D perhaps TRBD1 (6 bases). Germline V lookup: CDR1 MNHEY, CDR2 SMNVEV (reference sequence). Trimming removed 6 bases from V and 6 bases from J, with 18 bases in between. This CDR3 region has 15 residues. In nucleotides, the CDR3 is TGTGCCAGCAGAACAGGGTGGGGACTCATTCAGCCCCAGCATTTT. Its protein product is CASRTGWGLIQPQHF.

A remark on this clone: The same CDR3 also results from other DNA sequences found in this sample. V and J are TRBV27 and TRBJ2-7; no definite D call. CDR1 and CDR2 from the germline V gene are MNHEY and SMNVEV (reference sequence). CDR3 size: 13 residues. Trimming cost V 0 bases and J 0 bases, with 3 bases left between them. The CDR3 here is CASSLSFSYEQYF. The CDR3, as DNA: TGTGCCAGCAGTTTATCTTTCTCCTACGAGCAGTACTTC.

About this clone: The sample holds other DNA sequences that translate to the same CDR3. V usage is TRBV29-1 and J usage is TRBJ2-7, with 7 bases aligning to TRBD1. This CDR3 contains 13 residues. Germline CDR1 is SQVTM and CDR2 is ANQGSEA. Unmatched junction bases numbered 2, after V lost 3 bases and J lost 0 bases. CDR3: CSVDGDSSYEQYF. The CDR3 coding sequence is TGCAGCGTTGATGGGGACAGCTCCTACGAGCAGTACTTC.

The chain employs TRBV29-1 and TRBJ2-5; possibly TRBD1 for D (6 bases). The J call is uncertain, as TRBJ2-7 better fits the DNA end. The germline CDR1 and CDR2 sequences are SQVTM and ANQGSEA. This CDR3 region has 12 residues. CDR3 DNA sequence: TGCAGCGTAGCGACAGGCACCTACGAGCAGTACTTC. Protein: CSVATGTYEQYF.

This chain uses TRBV2 with TRBJ1-3; 8 nucleotides line up with TRBD1. V lost 7 bases to trimming and J lost 0 bases; unmatched junction nucleotides: 11. CDR1 is SNHLY, CDR2 FYNNEI, per germline. The CDR3 has 17 residues. The CDR3, as DNA: TGTGCCAGCATCGGTCGACAGGGGACGTTCTCTGGAAACACCATATATTTT. Its translation: CASIGRQGTFSGNTIYF.

This chain joins TRBV10-3 and TRBJ2-4; 8 nucleotides match TRBD1. The CDR3 has 21 residues. The V gene's germline CDR1 is ENHRY and CDR2 SYGVKD. The V and J ends lost 2 bases and 0 bases, in that order; junction bases with no gene match: 18. The CDR3 nucleotides are TGTGCCATCAGTGAGCCGTCCCCCGGACAGGGCCGAAACCTAGCCAAAAACATTCAGTACTTC. Translation gives CAISEPSPGQGRNLAKNIQYF.

This chain connects TRBV6-1 to TRBJ2-1; no reliable D call. Per the germline V gene, CDR1 is MNHNS and CDR2 is SASEGT. Trimming removed 4 bases from V and 6 bases from J, with 4 bases in between. The CDR3 loop spans 11 amino acids. CDR3 in DNA: TGTGCCAGCAGTGGGATCAATGAGCAGTTCTTC. This translates into CASSGINEQFF.

Points on this clone: Other DNA sequences in this specimen translate into the identical CDR3. V is TRBV27 and J is TRBJ2-7; no reliable D call. This CDR3 has 13 amino acids. V lost 1 base to trimming and J lost 3 bases, with 7 bases between them. Germline CDR1 reads MNHEY; CDR2 reads SMNVEV (reference sequence). DNA for the CDR3: TGTGCCAGCAGTTTATTAACAAGCTACGAGCAGTACTTC. Its translation: CASSLLTSYEQYF.

This clone appeared a few times. V usage is TRBV27 and J usage is TRBJ1-2; D remains unclear. The CDR3 has 14 amino acids. Germline V gene data show CDR1 as MNHEY and CDR2 as SMNVEV (reference sequence). Trimming pared 1 base from V and 4 bases from J, leaving 10 bases between. CDR3 sequence (DNA): TGTGCCAGCAGTTTATTGTCAGTTGGCTATGGCTACACCTTC. Protein product: CASSLLSVGYGYTF.

The chain is built from TRBV15 and TRBJ1-1; 8 bases line up with TRBD1. CDR1 and CDR2 (germline): LNHNV, YYDKDF (reference sequence). V was clipped by 0 bases and J by 5 bases; unmatched bases: 8. The CDR3 length is 16 residues. In nucleotides, the CDR3 is TGTGCCACCAGCAGAGATAAGGGCAGGGGGCGGACTGAAGCTTTCTTT. Protein product: CATSRDKGRGRTEAFF. The full variable domain, its missing parts supplied by reference TRBV15 and TRBJ1-1, is DAMVIQNPRYQVTQFGKPVTLSCSQTLNHNVMYWYQQKSSQAPKLLFHYYDKDFNNEADTPDNFQSRRPNTSFCFLDIRSPGLGDTAMYLCATSRDKGRGRTEAFFGQGTRLTVV.

The CDR3 coding sequence is TGTGCCAGCTCACCACCGAAGGTCGGCAATTCACCCCTCCACTTT. It codes for CASSPPKVGNSPLHF. The chain combines TRBV18 with TRBJ1-6, with unresolved D. There are 15 residues in the CDR3. Germline V CDR1 and CDR2: KGHSH, LQKENI. Trimming pared 0 bases from V and 7 bases from J, leaving 10 bases between.

The chain uses TRBV7-7 and TRBJ2-5; TRBD1 agrees at 8 bases. Germline V lookup: CDR1 SSHAT, CDR2 FNYEAQ (reference sequence). The CDR3 consists of 15 residues. Trimming removed 5 bases from V and 5 bases from J; junction bases left unmatched: 10. For the CDR3, the DNA is TGTGCCAGCAGCCGAACAGGGGGGAGCGAGGAGACCCAGTACTTC. Residues: CASSRTGGSEETQYF.

V and J are TRBV19 and TRBJ2-7; TRBD1 agrees at 10 bases. Unmatched junction bases numbered 5, after V lost 3 bases and J lost 3 bases. CDR1 is LNHDA and CDR2 is SQIVND in the germline V gene (reference sequence). The CDR3 spans 15 residues. Here the CDR3 reads CASSIATGGFYEQYF. The CDR3 DNA is TGTGCCAGTAGTATTGCGACAGGGGGCTTCTACGAGCAGTACTTC. Supplemented by reference TRBV19 and TRBJ2-7, the full variable domain reads DGGITQSPKYLFRKEGQNVTLSCEQNLNHDAMYWYRQDPGQGLRLIYYSQIVNDFQKGDIAEGYSVSREKKESFPLTVTSAQKNPTAFYLCASSIATGGFYEQYFGPGTRLTVT.

V is TRBV28 and J is TRBJ1-5; D is ambiguous. The germline V and J ends were trimmed by 4 bases and 6 bases, with 25 bases remaining between them. Germline CDR1 and CDR2: MDHEN and SYDVKM. This CDR3 spans 18 amino acids. The CDR3 coding sequence is TGTGCCAGCAGTTCAAACAGCGCCTCCGAGCGCCGGCGTCAGCCCCAGCATTTT. Its translation: CASSSNSASERRRQPQHF.